These 14 T cell receptor beta chains were all obtained from the same sample, sequenced in a study of human T cells and chemical hapten exposure. One entry per CDR3 protein results from TCRdb running MiXCR on the RACE reads. The table lists some 82,000 distinct CDR3 sequences, about 10% of them singletons, with around 4% in the top ten. The time point: patch test 1, 2 weeks after DPC sensitization. Regarding treatment: therapeutic diphenylcyclopropenone sensitization with weekly scalp DPC. The specimen comprised whole blood, sampled in connection with sensitization to the hapten diphenylcyclopropenone (DPC). Receptors were obtained from a woman between 50 and 59 years old with alopecia areata. Some clones in this sample may be carry-over from other donors' samples.

At least ten counts were recorded for this clonotype. The CDR3 nucleotides read TGTGCCAGCAGTCTAACAGGGATTGGGGAGACCCAGTACTTC. This sequence encodes CASSLTGIGETQYF. This sequence joins TRBV7-8 and TRBJ2-5, with a tentative D call TRBD1 (6 bases). The germline CDR1 and CDR2 sequences are SGHVS and FQNEAQ. V shed 6 bases and J shed 5 bases, with 16 bases lying between them. This CDR3 region has 14 residues.

This clonotype was observed a handful of times. The chain combines TRBV19 with TRBJ2-5; the D gene is possibly TRBD1 (6 bases). V lost 5 bases, J lost 5 bases, and 18 bases lay in between. This CDR3 spans 15 amino acids. Looked up from germline, CDR1 is LNHDA and CDR2 is SQIVND (reference sequence). The DNA of the CDR3 is TGTGCCAGTAGTGAATCCGGGACACCGCACGAGACCCAGTACTTC. This gives the protein CASSESGTPHETQYF.

V usage is TRBV5-6 and J usage is TRBJ1-1; D not certain. Germline values: CDR1 SGHDT, CDR2 YYEEEE. The length of the CDR3 is 13 residues. V was pared by 1 base and J by 4 bases, with 8 bases between. CDR3 loop: CASSLMERTEAFF. The CDR3 DNA reads TGTGCCAGCAGCTTGATGGAACGCACTGAAGCTTTCTTT.

At least ten counts were recorded for this clonotype. CDR3 coding DNA: TGCGCCAGCAGCTTACAAAGACTAGCGGGGTTAATCGATGAGCAGTTCTTC. Protein product: CASSLQRLAGLIDEQFF. The rearrangement uses TRBV5-1 and TRBJ2-1, with TRBD2 matching 11 bases. V was pared by 2 bases and J by 8 bases, with 12 bases of the junction left unmatched. Per germline, CDR1 SGHRS and CDR2 YFSETQ. The CDR3 spans 17 residues.

In its sample, this clonotype was seen many times. V gene TRBV29-1 combines with J gene TRBJ2-7; D is uncertain. Germline V CDR1 and CDR2: SQVTM, ANQGSEA. The CDR3 is 13 amino acids. Trimming took off 0 bases at V and 0 bases at J, with 6 bases between the two ends. CDR3 nucleotide sequence: TGCAGCGTTGAAGACCCGCCCTCCTACGAGCAGTACTTC. The encoded protein is CSVEDPPSYEQYF.

This clonotype has a count of ten or more. V and J are TRBV12-3 or TRBV12-4 and TRBJ2-7; 9 positions match TRBD1. This CDR3 comprises 16 residues. J gave up 5 bases and V 2 bases, and 10 bases lay outside the gene matches. The CDR3 DNA reads TGTGCCAGCAGTTTAAATCCAGGGACAGGGCGCCACGAGCAGTACTTC. Translating it yields CASSLNPGTGRHEQYF.

This clonotype was recorded at least ten times. The rearrangement links TRBV4-3 to TRBJ1-5; 8 bases line up with TRBD1. Germline CDR1 reads LGHNA; CDR2 reads YSLEER. The V gene end was trimmed by 0 bases and the J gene end by 5 bases; junction bases not matched to a gene: 18. CDR3 size: 20 residues. This CDR3 reads CASSQEGLTGQAAFDQPQHF. Written as DNA, the CDR3 is TGCGCCAGCAGCCAAGAGGGTCTAACGGGACAGGCTGCGTTTGATCAGCCCCAGCATTTT.

This clonotype came up a few times. The chain is built from TRBV28 and TRBJ1-1; possible D gene TRBD1, 5 bases. Trimming left V 6 bases short and J 1 base short, with 18 bases between. Germline CDR1 reads MDHEN; CDR2 reads SYDVKM. The CDR3 has 16 residues. CDR3 loop: CASSPHLGGRNTEAFF. As DNA, the CDR3 is TGTGCCAGCAGCCCCCATCTTGGGGGGAGGAACACTGAAGCTTTCTTT. Full variable domain (rest looked up from reference TRBV28 and TRBJ1-1): DVKVTQSSRYLVKRTGEKVFLECVQDMDHENMFWYRQDPGLGLRLIYFSYDVKMKEKGDIPEGYSVSREKKERFSLILESASTNQTSMYLCASSPHLGGRNTEAFFGQGTRLTVV.

This clonotype was seen many times. The chain carries TRBV2 and TRBJ2-5, with D possibly matching TRBD1 (6 bases). Trimming took 8 bases from V and 5 from J, leaving 12 bases between them. The V gene's germline CDR1 is SNHLY and CDR2 FYNNEI. The CDR3 has 12 amino acids. The CDR3 DNA reads TGTGCCAGCCAACAGGGTCCGGAGACCCAGTACTTC. It translates to CASQQGPETQYF.

V usage is TRBV28 and J usage is TRBJ2-4; unclear D gene. CDR1 MDHEN and CDR2 SYDVKM come from the germline V gene. CDR3 length equals 14 residues. V was shortened by 6 bases and J by 1 base, with 10 bases between the two germline ends. CDR3 nucleotides: TGTGCCAGCAGGACCGGCAGGGCCAAAAACATTCAGTACTTC. Its translation: CASRTGRAKNIQYF.

Remarks on this clonotype: One base away lies a much larger clone, so this may be a sequencing read error. Lacking the conserved final phenylalanine or tryptophan, this CDR3 likely reflects a read error. The chain carries TRBV12-3 or TRBV12-4 and TRBJ1-4; 7 bases are a match to TRBD1. The CDR3 extends over 17 amino acids. V shed 6 bases, J shed 0 bases, and the junction held 10 bases outside the gene matches. The CDR3: CASSTTGRGATNEKLFL. The CDR3 region has the DNA TGTGCCAGCAGCACGACAGGGCGGGGGGCAACTAATGAAAAACTGTTTTTG.

The sample holds many counts of this clonotype. The chain employs TRBV5-4 and TRBJ2-7, with a tentative D call TRBD2 (5 bases). Trimming shortened V by 2 bases and J by 0 bases, and 12 bases separated the two germline ends. CDR1 SGHNT and CDR2 YYREEE come from the germline V gene (reference sequence). This CDR3 has 15 amino acids. The CDR3 sequence is CASSFFTGSSYEQYF. The CDR3 DNA sequence: TGTGCCAGCAGCTTCTTCACGGGAAGCTCCTACGAGCAGTACTTC.

The chain is built from TRBV9 and TRBJ2-2, with D possibly matching TRBD2 (5 bases). Trimming removed 0 bases at V and 4 bases at J, with 13 bases between. CDR3 size: 16 residues. The V gene's germline CDR1 is SGDLS and CDR2 YYNGEE. As DNA, the CDR3 is TGTGCCAGCAGCGTAGTAGGTATCGCGGGCACCGGGGAGCTGTTTTTT. Protein product: CASSVVGIAGTGELFF.

The table lists this clonotype with many counts. CDR3 sequence reads: CASSYSYNEQFF. The CDR3 bases are TGTGCCAGCAGTTACTCGTACAATGAGCAGTTCTTC. This chain uses TRBV6-2 or TRBV6-3 with TRBJ2-1; D is undetermined. In germline, CDR1 is MNHEY, CDR2 SVGEGT. The CDR3 is 12 residues long. Trimming shortened V by 0 bases and J by 4 bases, and 1 base separated the two germline ends.